These T cell receptor beta chains were read from a single sample in a study of shared clonotypes between healthy human individuals. Data came from immunoSEQ multiplex PCR; TCRdb stores just in-frame clones and leaves some out. The sample includes about 1.1 million clones, 60% to 85% of them seen just once. The sample was memory CD4+ T cells from PBMCs. The source of these receptors is a man younger than 35 in good health. Some clones in this sample may be carry-over from other donors' samples. The CDR3 runs from the conserved cysteine through the conserved F or W. A D gene is named only where the DNA matches it firmly. Only part of the rows carry a size: once, few, many, or a class if the clone is expanded.

v_call: TRBV7-9; j_call: TRBJ1-1; clone_size: -; d_call: TRBD1; cdr3_nt: TGTGCCAGCAGCACCCGCGGACAGGCGACTGAAGCTTTCTTT; cdr3_aa: CASSTRGQATEAFF
v_call: TRBV28; j_call: TRBJ2-5; clone_size: few; d_call: -; cdr3_nt: TGTGCCAGCAGTACAAGACGAAGGTACCAAGAGACCCAGTACTTC; cdr3_aa: CASSTRRRYQETQYF
v_call: TRBV15; j_call: TRBJ1-3; clone_size: -; d_call: -; cdr3_nt: TGTGCCACCAGCAGCAGGGCGTACTCTGGAAACACCATATATTTT; cdr3_aa: CATSSRAYSGNTIYF
v_call: TRBV5-1; j_call: TRBJ1-1; clone_size: -; d_call: -; cdr3_nt: TGCGCCAGCAGCTTAGACAGATCGGGCACTGAAGCTTTCTTT; cdr3_aa: CASSLDRSGTEAFF
v_call: TRBV5-6; j_call: TRBJ2-7; clone_size: -; d_call: TRBD2; cdr3_nt: TGTGCCAGCAGCTCGCAGAGAGCGGGAGCTTACGAGCAGTACTTC; cdr3_aa: CASSSQRAGAYEQYF
v_call: TRBV5-1; j_call: TRBJ1-1; clone_size: -; d_call: -; cdr3_nt: TGCGCCAGCAGCTCGGAGGGGTACCCGAACACTGAAGCTTTCTTT; cdr3_aa: CASSSEGYPNTEAFF
v_call: TRBV30; j_call: TRBJ2-7; clone_size: -; d_call: -; cdr3_nt: TGTGCCTGGAGTCCCCTCAATAGCTACGAGCAGTACTTC; cdr3_aa: CAWSPLNSYEQYF
v_call: TRBV5-1; j_call: TRBJ1-4; clone_size: -; d_call: TRBD1; cdr3_nt: TGCGCCAGCAGCCAACCCGAACAGGGGGGGGAAAAACTGTTTTTT; cdr3_aa: CASSQPEQGGEKLFF
v_call: TRBV13; j_call: TRBJ2-6; clone_size: few; d_call: -; cdr3_nt: TGTGCCAGCACTCGGTCCGGGGCCAACGTCCTGACTTTC; cdr3_aa: CASTRSGANVLTF
v_call: TRBV29-1; j_call: TRBJ1-3; clone_size: -; d_call: -; cdr3_nt: TGCAGCGGCGGGAACTCTGGAAACACCATATATTTT; cdr3_aa: CSGGNSGNTIYF
v_call: TRBV14; j_call: TRBJ1-3; clone_size: -; d_call: -; cdr3_nt: TGTGCCAGCAGCCCATTGGGGGGGGCGCTGGCAGGAAACACCATATATTTT; cdr3_aa: CASSPLGGALAGNTIYF
v_call: TRBV7-2; j_call: TRBJ2-1; clone_size: -; d_call: TRBD2; cdr3_nt: TGTGCCAGCAGTCGTGGACTAGCGGTCGACAATGAGCAGTTCTTC; cdr3_aa: CASSRGLAVDNEQFF
v_call: TRBV6-5; j_call: TRBJ2-6; clone_size: -; d_call: -; cdr3_nt: TGTGCCAGCCGAATAAAGGGAGCTGGGGCCAACGTCCTGACTTTC; cdr3_aa: CASRIKGAGANVLTF
v_call: TRBV28; j_call: TRBJ1-2; clone_size: -; d_call: -; cdr3_nt: TGTGCCAGCAGCCGCCAGAGGCACTATGGCTACACCTTC; cdr3_aa: CASSRQRHYGYTF
v_call: TRBV28; j_call: TRBJ2-3; clone_size: -; d_call: -; cdr3_nt: TGTGCCAGCAGTTTAGGGGTAGCGGACCGCACAGATACGCAGTATTTT; cdr3_aa: CASSLGVADRTDTQYF
v_call: TRBV4-1; j_call: TRBJ2-1; clone_size: -; d_call: TRBD2; cdr3_nt: TGCGCCAGCAGCCAAGAAGGCCCGGGACTAGCGTCCAATGAGCAGTTCTTC; cdr3_aa: CASSQEGPGLASNEQFF
v_call: TRBV4-1; j_call: TRBJ2-7; clone_size: -; d_call: TRBD2; cdr3_nt: TGCGCCAGCAGCCGCGGGACTAGCGGTTACGAGCAGTACTTC; cdr3_aa: CASSRGTSGYEQYF
v_call: TRBV12-2; j_call: TRBJ1-5; clone_size: -; d_call: -; cdr3_nt: TGTGCAAGTCGGACGACGGGGGAGGGTCAGCCCCAGCATTTT; cdr3_aa: CASRTTGEGQPQHF
v_call: TRBV6-1; j_call: TRBJ2-2; clone_size: -; d_call: TRBD1; cdr3_nt: TGTGCCAGCAGGACAGGGCCAAGCACCGGGGAGCTGTTTTTT; cdr3_aa: CASRTGPSTGELFF
v_call: TRBV9; j_call: TRBJ2-3; clone_size: -; d_call: -; cdr3_nt: TGTGCCAGCAGCGTAGCGGGAGTAGGCACAGATACGCAGTATTTT; cdr3_aa: CASSVAGVGTDTQYF